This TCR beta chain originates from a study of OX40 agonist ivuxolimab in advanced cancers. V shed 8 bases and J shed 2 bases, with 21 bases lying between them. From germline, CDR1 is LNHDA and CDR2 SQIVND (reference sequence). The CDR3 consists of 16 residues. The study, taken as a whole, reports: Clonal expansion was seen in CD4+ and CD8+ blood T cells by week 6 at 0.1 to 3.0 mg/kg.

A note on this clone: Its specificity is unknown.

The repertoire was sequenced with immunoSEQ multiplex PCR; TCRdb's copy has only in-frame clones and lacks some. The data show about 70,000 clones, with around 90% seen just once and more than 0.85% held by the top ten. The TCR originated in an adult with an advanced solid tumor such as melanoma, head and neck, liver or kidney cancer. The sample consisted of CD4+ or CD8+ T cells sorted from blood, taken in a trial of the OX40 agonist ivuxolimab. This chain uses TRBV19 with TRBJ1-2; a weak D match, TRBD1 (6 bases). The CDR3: CASHQSPSQGNYGYTF. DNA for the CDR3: TGTGCCAGTCACCAAAGTCCATCACAGGGAAACTATGGCTACACCTTC.